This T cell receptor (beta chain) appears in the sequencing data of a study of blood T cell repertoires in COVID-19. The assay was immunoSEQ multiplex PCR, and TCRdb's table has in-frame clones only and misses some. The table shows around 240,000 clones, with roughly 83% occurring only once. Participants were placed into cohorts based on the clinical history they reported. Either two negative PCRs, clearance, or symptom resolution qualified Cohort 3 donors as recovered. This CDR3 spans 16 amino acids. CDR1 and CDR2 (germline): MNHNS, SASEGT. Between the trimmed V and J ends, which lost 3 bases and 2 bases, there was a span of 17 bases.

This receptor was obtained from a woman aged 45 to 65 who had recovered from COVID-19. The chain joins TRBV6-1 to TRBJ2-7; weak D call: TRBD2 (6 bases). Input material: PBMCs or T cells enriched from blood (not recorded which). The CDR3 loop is CASSDPLDGGTYEQYF. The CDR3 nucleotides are TGTGCCAGCAGTGACCCCTTGGATGGAGGGACCTACGAGCAGTACTTC.